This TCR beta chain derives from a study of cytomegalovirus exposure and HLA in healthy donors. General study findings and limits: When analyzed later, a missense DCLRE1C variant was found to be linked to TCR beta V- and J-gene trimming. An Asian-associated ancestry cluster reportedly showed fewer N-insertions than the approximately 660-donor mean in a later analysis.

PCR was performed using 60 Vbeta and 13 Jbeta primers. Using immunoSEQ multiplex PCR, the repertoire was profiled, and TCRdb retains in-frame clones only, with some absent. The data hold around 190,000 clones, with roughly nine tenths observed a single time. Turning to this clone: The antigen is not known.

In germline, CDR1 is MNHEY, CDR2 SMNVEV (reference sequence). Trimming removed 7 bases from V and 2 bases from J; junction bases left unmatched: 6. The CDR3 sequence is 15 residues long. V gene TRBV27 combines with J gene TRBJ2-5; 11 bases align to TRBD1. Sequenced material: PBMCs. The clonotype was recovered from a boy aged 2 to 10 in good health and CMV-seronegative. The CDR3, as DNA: TGTGCCAGCATGGGGACAGGGGGTCCACAAGAGACCCAGTACTTC. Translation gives CASMGTGGPQETQYF.